Each of the 6 T cell receptor beta chains below was sequenced from the same sample in a study of long-term antiretroviral therapy in people with HIV. This was the immunoSEQ v3.0 assay at survey level. The repertoire was sequenced with immunoSEQ multiplex PCR; TCRdb's copy has only in-frame clones and lacks some. The sample shows under 45,000 clones, around 83% of them seen only once. The input for sequencing was unsorted PBMCs, taken 1 year after starting antiretroviral therapy. All receptors derive from a man aged 18 to 29 with HIV.

V is TRBV6-6 and J is TRBJ1-2; TRBD1 might be the D (6 bases). V lost 6 bases, J lost 6 bases, and 14 bases lay in between. The CDR3 consists of 13 residues. CDR1 MNHNY and CDR2 SVGAGI come from the germline V gene (reference sequence). CDR3 coding DNA: TGTGCCAGCAGCCAATACAGGGAGGATGGCTACACCTTC. Translating it yields CASSQYREDGYTF.

The chain is built from TRBV7-3 and TRBJ2-1; no clear D gene. With 3 bases removed from V and 4 bases from J, the gap between germline ends came to 4 bases. Germline assignment: CDR1 SGHTA and CDR2 FQGTGA. The CDR3 has 12 residues. This CDR3 is CASSLGYNEQFF. The CDR3 DNA is TGTGCCAGCAGCTTGGGATACAATGAGCAGTTCTTC.

The CDR3 protein is CASSKNPRGPETPNYGYTF. Written as DNA, the CDR3 is TGTGCCAGTAGCAAGAATCCAAGGGGCCCAGAAACCCCTAACTATGGCTACACCTTC. The rearrangement joins TRBV19 to TRBJ1-2; D may be TRBD1 (5 bases). Trimming cost V 6 bases and J 0 bases, with 26 bases left between them. This CDR3 has 19 residues. The germline V gene has CDR1 LNHDA and CDR2 SQIVND (reference sequence). The full variable domain, in which reference TRBV19 and TRBJ1-2 provide the parts outside the CDR3, is DGGITQSPKYLFRKEGQNVTLSCEQNLNHDAMYWYRQDPGQGLRLIYYSQIVNDFQKGDIAEGYSVSREKKESFPLTVTSAQKNPTAFYLCASSKNPRGPETPNYGYTFGSGTRLTVV.

The chain recombines TRBV14 with TRBJ2-1; 7 bases are a match to TRBD1. V trimming: 0 bases; J trimming: 3 bases; junction bases outside the gene matches: 14. There are 19 residues in the CDR3. Germline CDR1 reads SGHDN; CDR2 reads FVKESK. The CDR3 DNA sequence: TGTGCCAGCAGCCAAGAATCAGAAAGTCGGGACAGTCTCTACAATGAGCAGTTCTTC. Protein: CASSQESESRDSLYNEQFF.

V and J are TRBV19 and TRBJ2-4; either TRBD1 or TRBD2 may supply D (6 bases each). The ends were cut back, 7 bases at V and 5 bases at J, with 18 bases in the middle. The CDR3 is 15 amino acids. The germline gives CDR1 LNHDA, CDR2 SQIVND (reference sequence). The CDR3 DNA reads as TGTGCCAGTACAGATGATTCGGGGGCTGAAAACATTCAGTACTTC. Translating gives CASTDDSGAENIQYF.

The chain joins TRBV7-9 to TRBJ2-1, with TRBD2 identical over 8 bases. V gave up 4 bases and J gave up 9 bases; unmatched junction bases: 11. The CDR3 runs 15 residues. Germline assignment: CDR1 SEHNR and CDR2 FQNEAQ (reference sequence). The chain's CDR3 is CASSSRTSRRSEQFF. In DNA, the CDR3 is TGTGCCAGCAGCTCGAGGACTAGCCGGAGAAGTGAGCAGTTCTTC.